This T cell receptor beta chain was captured by sequencing in a study of blood T cell repertoires in COVID-19. Study information: Sites in the United States, Italy and Spain provided acute and convalescent COVID-19 samples. In each case, the material was cDNA or gDNA derived from T cells, B-cell-depleted T cells, or PBMCs.

Per the original methods: Estimated nucleated cell counts came from reference gene primer amplification. The repertoire was sequenced with immunoSEQ multiplex PCR; TCRdb's copy has only in-frame clones and lacks some. The DNA gave D and trimming, while V, J and clone size come from that table. The table includes about 140,000 clones, over 60% detected once. This CDR3 spans 14 amino acids. In germline, CDR1 is SEHNR, CDR2 FQNEAQ (reference sequence). J gave up 6 bases and V 4 bases, and 3 bases lay outside the gene matches. This clone was counted a few times. The clonotype originates from a man in his fifties or sixties with acute or convalescent COVID-19. What was sequenced was peripheral blood. This rearrangement joins TRBV7-9 to TRBJ2-1; 10 bases line up with TRBD2. CDR3 protein: CASSSGLAFNEQFF. CDR3 DNA sequence: TGTGCCAGCAGCTCGGGACTAGCGTTCAATGAGCAGTTCTTC.